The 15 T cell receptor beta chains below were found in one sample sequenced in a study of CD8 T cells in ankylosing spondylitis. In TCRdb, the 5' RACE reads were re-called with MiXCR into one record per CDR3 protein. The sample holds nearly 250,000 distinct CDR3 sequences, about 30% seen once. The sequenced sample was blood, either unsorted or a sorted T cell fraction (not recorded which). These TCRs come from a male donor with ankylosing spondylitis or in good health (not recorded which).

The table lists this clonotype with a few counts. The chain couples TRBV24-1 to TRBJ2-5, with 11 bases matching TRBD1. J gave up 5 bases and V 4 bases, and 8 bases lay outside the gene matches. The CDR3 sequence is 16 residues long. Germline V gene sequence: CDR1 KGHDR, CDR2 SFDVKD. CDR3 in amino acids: CATSDPGQGVQETQYF. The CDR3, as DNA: TGTGCCACCAGTGACCCGGGACAGGGGGTTCAGGAGACCCAGTACTTC.

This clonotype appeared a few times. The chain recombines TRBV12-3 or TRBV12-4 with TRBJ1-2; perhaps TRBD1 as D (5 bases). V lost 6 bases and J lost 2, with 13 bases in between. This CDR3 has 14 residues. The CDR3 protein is CASRDTAMNYGYTF. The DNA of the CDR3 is TGTGCCAGCAGGGACACAGCAATGAACTATGGCTACACCTTC.

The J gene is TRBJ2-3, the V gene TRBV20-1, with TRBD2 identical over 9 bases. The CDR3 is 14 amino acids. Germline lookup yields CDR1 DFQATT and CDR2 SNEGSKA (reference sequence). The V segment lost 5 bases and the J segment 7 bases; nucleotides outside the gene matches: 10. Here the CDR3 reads CSALVAGVPNTQYF. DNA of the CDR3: TGCAGTGCTTTGGTAGCGGGGGTTCCAAATACGCAGTATTTT.

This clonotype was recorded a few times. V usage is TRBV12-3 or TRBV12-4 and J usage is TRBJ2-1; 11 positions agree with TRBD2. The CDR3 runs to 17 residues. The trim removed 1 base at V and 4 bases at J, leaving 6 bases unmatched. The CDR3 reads CASSLVPRLAGYNEQFF. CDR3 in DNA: TGTGCCAGCAGTTTAGTGCCCAGACTAGCGGGGTACAATGAGCAGTTCTTC.

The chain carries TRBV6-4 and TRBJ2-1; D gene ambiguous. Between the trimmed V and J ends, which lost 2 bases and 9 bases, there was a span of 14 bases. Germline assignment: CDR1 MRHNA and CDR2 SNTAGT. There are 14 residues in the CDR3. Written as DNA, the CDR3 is TGTGCCAGCAGTGACGGTCTTAGGGCGAGTGAGCAGTTCTTC. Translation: CASSDGLRASEQFF.

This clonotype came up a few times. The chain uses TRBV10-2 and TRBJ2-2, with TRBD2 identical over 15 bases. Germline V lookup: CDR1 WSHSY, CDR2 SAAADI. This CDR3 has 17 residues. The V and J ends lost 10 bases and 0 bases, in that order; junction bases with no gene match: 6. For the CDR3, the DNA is TGCGCCATTGGGACTAGCGGGGGGCGGTCGAACACCGGGGAGCTGTTTTTT. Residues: CAIGTSGGRSNTGELFF.

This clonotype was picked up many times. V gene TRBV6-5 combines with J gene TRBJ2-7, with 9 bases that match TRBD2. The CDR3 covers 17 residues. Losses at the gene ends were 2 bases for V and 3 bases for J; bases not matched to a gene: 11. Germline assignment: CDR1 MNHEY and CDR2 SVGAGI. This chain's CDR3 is CASSYERRRGGHYEQYF. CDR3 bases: TGTGCCAGCAGTTACGAGCGGAGGCGGGGGGGACACTACGAGCAGTACTTC.

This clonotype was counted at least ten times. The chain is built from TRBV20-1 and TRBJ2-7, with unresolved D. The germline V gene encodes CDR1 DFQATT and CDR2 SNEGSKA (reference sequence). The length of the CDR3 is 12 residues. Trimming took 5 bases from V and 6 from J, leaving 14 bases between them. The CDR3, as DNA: TGCAGTGCTTACGTCTTGGTGAGCGAGCAGTACTTC. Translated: CSAYVLVSEQYF.

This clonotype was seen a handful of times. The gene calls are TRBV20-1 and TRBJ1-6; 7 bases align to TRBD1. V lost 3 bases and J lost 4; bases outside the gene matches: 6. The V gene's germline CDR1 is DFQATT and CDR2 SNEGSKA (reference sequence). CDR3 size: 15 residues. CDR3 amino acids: CSASGTEHYNSPLHF. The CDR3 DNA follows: TGCAGTGCTAGTGGGACAGAGCATTATAATTCACCCCTCCACTTT.

Written as DNA, the CDR3 is TGTGCCAGCAGCCCCATTAGCGGGGGGCGGGATACGCAGTATTTT. This codes for CASSPISGGRDTQYF. The chain links TRBV7-2 to TRBJ2-3, with 10 bases that match TRBD2. Germline loops: CDR1 SGHTA, CDR2 FQGNSA. The CDR3 contains 15 residues. With V trimmed by 5 bases and J by 6 bases, 8 bases remained unmatched.

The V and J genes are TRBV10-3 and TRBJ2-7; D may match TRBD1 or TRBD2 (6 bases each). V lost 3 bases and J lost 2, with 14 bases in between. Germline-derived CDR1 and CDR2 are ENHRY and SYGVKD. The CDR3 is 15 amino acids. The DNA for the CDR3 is TGTGCCATCAGTGAAGGGGGGTTGCACACCTACGAGCAGTACTTC. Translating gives CAISEGGLHTYEQYF.

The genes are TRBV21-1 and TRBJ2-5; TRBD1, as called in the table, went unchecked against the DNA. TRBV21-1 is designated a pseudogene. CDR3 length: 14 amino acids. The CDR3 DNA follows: TGTGCCAGCAGCCCCTCGGGGCTTCAAGAGACCCAGTACTTC. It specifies CASSPSGLQETQYF.

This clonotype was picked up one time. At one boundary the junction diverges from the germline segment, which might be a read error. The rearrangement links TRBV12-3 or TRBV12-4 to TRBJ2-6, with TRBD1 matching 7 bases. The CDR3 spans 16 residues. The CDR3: CASSETTGVGANGLTF. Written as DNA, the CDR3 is TGTGCCAGCAGTGAAACTACAGGGGTTGGGGCCAACGGCCTGACTTTC.

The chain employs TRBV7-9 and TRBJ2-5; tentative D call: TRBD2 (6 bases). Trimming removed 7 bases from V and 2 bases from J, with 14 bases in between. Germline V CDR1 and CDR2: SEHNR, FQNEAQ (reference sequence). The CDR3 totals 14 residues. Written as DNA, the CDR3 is TGTGCCAGCAAGGAGGGCCTTCATCAAGAGACCCAGTACTTC. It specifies CASKEGLHQETQYF.

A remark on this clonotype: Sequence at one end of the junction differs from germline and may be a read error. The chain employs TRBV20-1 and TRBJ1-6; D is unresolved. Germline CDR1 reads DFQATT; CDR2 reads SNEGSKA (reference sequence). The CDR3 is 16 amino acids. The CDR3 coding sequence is TGCTGTGCTAGAGATGCGATCGAGATCTATAATTCCCCCCTCCACTTT. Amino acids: CCARDAIEIYNSPLHF.